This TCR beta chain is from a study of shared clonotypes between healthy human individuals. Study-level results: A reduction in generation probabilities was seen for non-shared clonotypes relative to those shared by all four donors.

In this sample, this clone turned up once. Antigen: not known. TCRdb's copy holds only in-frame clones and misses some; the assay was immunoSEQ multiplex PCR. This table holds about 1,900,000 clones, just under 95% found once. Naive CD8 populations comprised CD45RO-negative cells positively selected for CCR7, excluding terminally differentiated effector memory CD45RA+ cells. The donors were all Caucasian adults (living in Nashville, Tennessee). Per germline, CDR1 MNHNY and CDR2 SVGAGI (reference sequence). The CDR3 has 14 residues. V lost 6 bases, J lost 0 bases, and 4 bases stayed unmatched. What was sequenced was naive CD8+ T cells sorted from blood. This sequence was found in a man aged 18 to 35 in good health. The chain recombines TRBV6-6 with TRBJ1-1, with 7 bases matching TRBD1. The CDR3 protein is CASSPGQVNTEAFF. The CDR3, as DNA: TGTGCCAGCAGCCCCGGACAGGTGAACACTGAAGCTTTCTTT.